This entry features one T cell receptor (beta chain) sequence. What it binds is unknown. The sample comes from a study of Tregs in tolerant kidney transplant recipients. Turning to the study itself: Mixed chimerism was transient after nonmyeloablative marrow transplants from related graft donors.

The protocol was immunoSEQ multiplex PCR, while the TCRdb copy is restricted to in-frame clones and leaves out a portion. The data contain 60,000 to 70,000 clones, roughly 92% of them seen just once; the ten biggest clones take up around 9.9%. Points from the study as a whole: Nucleotide sequences could not be compared across some patients' samples due to primer changes.

Thawed PBMCs were FACS-sorted into unstimulated CD4+CD25+CD127- regulatory T cells, CD4+CD25- non-regulatory cells, CD4 and CD8 cells. The source was CD8+ T cells from blood, collected before the transplant. This clonotype was obtained from a human donor who received a combined kidney and bone marrow transplant.

CDR3 sequence: CASREGRNTEAFF. The CDR3 coding sequence is TGTGCCAGCAGGGAGGGTCGGAACACTGAAGCTTTCTTT. The J gene is TRBJ1-1, the V gene TRBV13; no clear D. V lost 6 bases and J 1 base, leaving 9 bases between the germline ends. The CDR3 length is 13 residues. Germline CDR1 and CDR2: PRHDT and FYEKMQ (reference sequence).